Only one count was recorded for the clone carrying this T cell receptor (beta chain). Its antigen is still unknown. Reverse transcription used about 0.45 to 1 ug RNA and random hexamers. Amplification of TCR beta CDR3 used immunoSEQ multiplex PCR across 54 Vbeta and 13 Jbeta. TCRdb re-called the immunoSEQ multiplex PCR reads with MiXCR, one entry per CDR3 protein. This table has about 280,000 distinct CDR3 sequences, 70% to 90% appearing once. The CDR3 contains 16 residues. Trimming took off 2 bases at V and 4 bases at J, with 12 bases between the two ends. Germline CDR1 and CDR2: SNHLY and FYNNEI. This sample is drawn from a study of CD8 T cells in Susac syndrome. Findings and caveats of the study: The study conceded that its TCR sequencing and HLA analysis involved relatively few individuals.

Sequencing targeted TCR beta in blood CD8+ and CD4+ T cells. This receptor was identified in a human donor with multiple sclerosis. The sequenced sample consisted of CD8+ T cells from PBMCs. The chain uses TRBV2 and TRBJ2-6, with unresolved D. The DNA of the CDR3 is TGTGCCAGCAGTGAACTACCCCCGAGGGGGGCCAACGTCCTGACTTTC. It specifies CASSELPPRGANVLTF.